Presented here are 2 T cell receptor beta chains from one specimen sequenced in a study of cytomegalovirus exposure and HLA in healthy donors. The PCR employed 60 Vbeta primers together with 13 Jbeta primers. Produced via immunoSEQ multiplex PCR; TCRdb's table is partial and in-frame only. Of under 200,000 clones listed, around 79% were seen once; the top ten hold roughly 1.4%. Sequenced material: PBMCs. The source is a man aged 18 to 35 in good health and CMV-seronegative.

This clone was found a few times. This sequence joins TRBV4-1 and TRBJ1-2; D perhaps matches TRBD1 (6 bases). Trimming pared 1 base from V and 7 bases from J, leaving 19 bases between. The CDR3 spans 16 residues. Germline-derived CDR1 and CDR2 are MGHRA and YSYEKL. CDR3 coding DNA: TGCGCCAGCAGCCAAGGGCGTGCAGGGGTGAGCTCTGGCTACACCTTC. Translated, it gives CASSQGRAGVSSGYTF.

This clone turned up a few times. The rearrangement uses TRBV10-3 and TRBJ2-5; possible D gene TRBD1, 6 bases. The CDR3 spans 15 residues. The V and J ends lost 4 bases and 4 bases respectively, with 16 bases between them. CDR1 is ENHRY and CDR2 is SYGVKD in the germline V gene. The CDR3 nucleotides read TGTGCCATCAGTGGGGCGAACAGGGCCCCAGAGACCCAGTACTTC. Translated, it gives CAISGANRAPETQYF.